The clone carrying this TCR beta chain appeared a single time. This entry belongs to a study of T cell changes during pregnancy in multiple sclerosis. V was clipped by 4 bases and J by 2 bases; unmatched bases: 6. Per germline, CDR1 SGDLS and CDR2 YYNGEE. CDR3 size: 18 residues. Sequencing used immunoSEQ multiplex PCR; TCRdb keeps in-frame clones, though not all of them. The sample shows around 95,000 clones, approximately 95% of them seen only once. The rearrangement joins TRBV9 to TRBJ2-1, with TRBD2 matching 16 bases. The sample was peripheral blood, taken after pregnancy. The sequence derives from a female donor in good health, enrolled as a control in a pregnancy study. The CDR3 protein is CASSIGTSGRAPYNEQFF. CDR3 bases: TGTGCCAGCAGCATAGGGACTAGCGGGAGGGCCCCCTACAATGAGCAGTTCTTC.